These 17 T cell receptor beta chains came from one sample sequenced in a study of post-analysis software for immune sequencing data. These TCRs' antigens remain unknown. Study-wide results and limits: Five or six TRBV segments, including TRBV5-6, TRBV5-1 and TRBV20-1, were more frequent in patients than controls.

Prepared libraries of TCR beta cDNA carried unique molecular identifiers. Using its own MiXCR run on the PCR reads, TCRdb lists one record per CDR3 protein. This sample has a few hundred thousand distinct CDR3 sequences, with roughly 34% found just once. Specimen: blood. Every receptor here comes from a girl aged 2 to 17 with multiple sclerosis.

This chain uses TRBV7-9 with TRBJ1-2; D is unclear. This CDR3 comprises 14 residues. V lost 5 bases and J 2 bases, leaving 12 bases between the germline ends. Germline-derived CDR1 and CDR2 are SEHNR and FQNEAQ (reference sequence). The CDR3 region has the DNA TGTGCCAGCAGCGGAGCCCCAGCAAACTATGGCTACACCTTC. It translates to CASSGAPANYGYTF.

CDR3 bases: TGTGCCAGCAAGGGACACCAAAAAGGGTCACCCCTCCACTTT. It yields the protein CASKGHQKGSPLHF. J is TRBJ1-6 and V is TRBV6-5; perhaps TRBD1 as D (6 bases). Germline CDR1 MNHEY, CDR2 SVGAGI. The CDR3 contains 14 residues. The V end was cut by 7 bases, the J end by 10 bases, with 17 bases between.

There are a few counts of this clonotype. The chain uses TRBV20-1 and TRBJ1-2; 7 bases line up with TRBD1. CDR3 length: 13 residues. The germline V gene encodes CDR1 DFQATT and CDR2 SNEGSKA (reference sequence). V shed 1 base, J shed 6 bases, and the junction held 5 bases outside the gene matches. The CDR3 sequence: CSARAETGNGYTF. CDR3 in DNA: TGCAGTGCTAGAGCGGAGACAGGGAATGGCTACACCTTC.

The V gene is TRBV5-1, the J gene TRBJ2-2, with 8 bases that match TRBD2. The CDR3 is 15 amino acids. J was trimmed by 4 bases and V by 0 bases; bases with no gene match: 2. From germline, CDR1 is SGHRS and CDR2 YFSETQ. This chain's CDR3 is CASSLGLAITGELFF. DNA of the CDR3: TGCGCCAGCAGCTTGGGACTAGCGATCACCGGGGAGCTGTTTTTT.

For this clonotype: Given a much more abundant clone one base away, this may be a read error. V usage is TRBV20-1 and J usage is TRBJ2-7; D may be TRBD1 (6 bases). V dropped 5 bases and J dropped 3 bases, with 14 bases sitting between them. The CDR3 covers 13 residues. The germline gives CDR1 DFQATT, CDR2 SNEGSKA (reference sequence). The CDR3 sequence is CSALSGADYEQYF. The CDR3 DNA reads TGCAGTGCTTTGTCAGGGGCAGACTACGAGCAGTACTTC.

This rearrangement joins TRBV5-1 to TRBJ2-7; maybe TRBD1 (5 bases). The germline V and J ends were trimmed by 4 bases and 0 bases, with 11 bases remaining between them. Germline lookup yields CDR1 SGHRS and CDR2 YFSETQ. The CDR3 is 14 residues long. The CDR3 DNA reads TGCGCCAGCAGCCACCTCGACAGCTCCTACGAGCAGTACTTC. Translating it yields CASSHLDSSYEQYF.

This chain uses TRBV4-2 with TRBJ1-1; 9 nucleotides align to TRBD1. Germline V gives CDR1 LGHNA, CDR2 YNFKEQ. Trimming took 4 bases from V and 3 from J; bases not matched to a gene: 6. This CDR3 has 15 residues. This chain's CDR3 is CASSRRTGEDTEAFF. The CDR3 coding sequence is TGTGCCAGCAGCCGCCGGACAGGGGAGGACACTGAAGCTTTCTTT.

This clonotype was detected a few times. The chain uses TRBV24-1 and TRBJ2-1, with 13 bases identical to TRBD2. The CDR3 contains 14 residues. V was pared by 3 bases and J by 11 bases, with 3 bases of the junction left unmatched. Per the germline V gene, CDR1 is KGHDR and CDR2 is SFDVKD. The CDR3 reads CATSDRGTSGKQFF. CDR3 DNA: TGTGCCACCAGTGATAGAGGGACTAGCGGGAAGCAGTTCTTC.

The chain carries TRBV5-5 and TRBJ1-5; unclear D gene. In germline, CDR1 is SGHKS, CDR2 YYEKEE (reference sequence). V was trimmed by 3 bases and J by 6 bases, leaving 10 bases between them. The CDR3 is 13 amino acids. The CDR3 protein is CASSSDLGQPQHF. CDR3 coding DNA: TGTGCCAGCAGCTCCGACTTGGGTCAGCCCCAGCATTTT.

This clonotype has just a few counts. CDR3 nucleotide sequence: TGCGCCAGCAGCTCGCCTGGGAGGCGGGGGGAACGCGAGCAGTACTTC. It is translated as CASSSPGRRGEREQYF. The chain uses TRBV5-1 and TRBJ2-5; 8 nucleotides align to TRBD2. With the DNA end fitting TRBJ2-7 better, the J assignment may be wrong. CDR3 size: 16 residues. Germline CDR1 and CDR2: SGHRS and YFSETQ.

This rearrangement joins TRBV5-1 to TRBJ1-1; 7 bases fit TRBD1. The CDR3 covers 14 residues. Germline V CDR1 and CDR2: SGHRS, YFSETQ. Trimming at V came to 6 bases and at J to 5 bases, leaving 10 bases not matched to a gene. CDR3 nucleotides: TGCGCCAGCAATACGGGACAGACTACTACTGAAGCTTTCTTT. This translates into CASNTGQTTTEAFF.

The genes are TRBV7-2 and TRBJ2-7; 12 positions agree with TRBD2. The CDR3 has 15 amino acids. After removal of 6 bases from V and 7 bases from J, the junction contained 10 bases not matched to a gene. From germline, CDR1 is SGHTA and CDR2 FQGNSA. The CDR3 DNA reads TGTGCCAGCAGGGAACTAGCGGGGGGTTACAATGAGCAGTACTTC. Encoded protein: CASRELAGGYNEQYF.

The chain employs TRBV20-1 and TRBJ1-2; 7 bases are shared with TRBD1. V shed 4 bases, J shed 3 bases, and the junction held 5 bases outside the gene matches. From germline, CDR1 is DFQATT and CDR2 SNEGSKA (reference sequence). The CDR3 runs to 13 residues. CDR3 residues: CSAKEGADYGYTF. As DNA, the CDR3 is TGCAGTGCTAAGGAGGGGGCGGACTATGGCTACACCTTC.

The chain employs TRBV7-9 and TRBJ1-1; a possible D gene is TRBD1 (5 bases). The CDR3 extends over 16 amino acids. Trimming took 5 bases from V and 0 from J, leaving 16 bases between them. CDR1 and CDR2 from the germline V gene are SEHNR and FQNEAQ (reference sequence). The CDR3 sequence: CASSPLGGEVNTEAFF. The DNA of the CDR3 is TGTGCCAGCAGCCCCCTTGGGGGGGAGGTGAACACTGAAGCTTTCTTT. The entire variable domain, with the rest obtained from reference TRBV7-9 and TRBJ1-1, is as follows: DTGVSQNPRHKITKRGQNVTFRCDPISEHNRLYWYRQTLGQGPEFLTYFQNEAQLEKSRLLSDRFSAERPKGSFSTLEIQRTEQGDSAMYLCASSPLGGEVNTEAFFGQGTRLTVV.

This clonotype was counted a few times. The J gene is TRBJ2-1, the V gene TRBV4-1, with D perhaps being TRBD1 or TRBD2 (5 bases each). Germline V CDR1 and CDR2: MGHRA, YSYEKL. V lost 4 bases, J lost 7 bases, and 17 bases lay in between. This CDR3 spans 15 amino acids. CDR3 sequence reads: CASSLPGPLRNEQFF. The CDR3 DNA reads as TGCGCCAGCAGCCTGCCGGGACCACTTCGGAATGAGCAGTTCTTC.

In this sample, this clonotype turned up a few times. The rearrangement joins TRBV20-1 to TRBJ2-3; 7 bases match TRBD2. Trimming removed 5 bases from V and 2 bases from J; junction bases left unmatched: 10. The CDR3 sequence is 15 residues long. The V gene's germline CDR1 is DFQATT and CDR2 SNEGSKA (reference sequence). For the CDR3, the DNA is TGCAGTGCTTGCCTAGCGGACCTCAACACAGATACGCAGTATTTT. Translating it yields CSACLADLNTDTQYF.

This clonotype was observed a single time. The chain combines TRBV5-1 with TRBJ2-7; weak D call: TRBD1 (6 bases). Germline CDR1 SGHRS, CDR2 YFSETQ. V gave up 2 bases and J gave up 3 bases, with 15 bases separating them. This CDR3 has 15 amino acids. The CDR3 DNA reads as TGCGCCAGCAGCTTATTCGGGACACCCAACTACGAGCAGTACTTC. It specifies CASSLFGTPNYEQYF.